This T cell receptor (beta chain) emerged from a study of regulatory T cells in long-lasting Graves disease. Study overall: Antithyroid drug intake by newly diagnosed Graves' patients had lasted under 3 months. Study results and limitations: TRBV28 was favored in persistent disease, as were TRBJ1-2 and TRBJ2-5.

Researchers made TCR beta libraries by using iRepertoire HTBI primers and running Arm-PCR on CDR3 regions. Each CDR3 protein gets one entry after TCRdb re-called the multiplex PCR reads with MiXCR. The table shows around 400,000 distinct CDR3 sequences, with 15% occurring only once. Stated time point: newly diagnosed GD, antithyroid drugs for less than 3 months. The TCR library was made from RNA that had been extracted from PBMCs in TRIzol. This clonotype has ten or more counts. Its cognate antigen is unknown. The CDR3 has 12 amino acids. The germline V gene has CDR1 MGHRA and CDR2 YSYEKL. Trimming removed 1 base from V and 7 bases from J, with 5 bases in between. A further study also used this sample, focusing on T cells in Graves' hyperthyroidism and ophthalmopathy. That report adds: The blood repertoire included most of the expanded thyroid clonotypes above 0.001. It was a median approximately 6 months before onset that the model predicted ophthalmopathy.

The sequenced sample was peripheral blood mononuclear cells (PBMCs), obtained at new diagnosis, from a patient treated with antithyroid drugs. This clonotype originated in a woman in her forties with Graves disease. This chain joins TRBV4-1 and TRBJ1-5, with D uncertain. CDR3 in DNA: TGCGCCAGCAGCCAAGTTGGCCAGCCCCAGCATTTT. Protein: CASSQVGQPQHF.